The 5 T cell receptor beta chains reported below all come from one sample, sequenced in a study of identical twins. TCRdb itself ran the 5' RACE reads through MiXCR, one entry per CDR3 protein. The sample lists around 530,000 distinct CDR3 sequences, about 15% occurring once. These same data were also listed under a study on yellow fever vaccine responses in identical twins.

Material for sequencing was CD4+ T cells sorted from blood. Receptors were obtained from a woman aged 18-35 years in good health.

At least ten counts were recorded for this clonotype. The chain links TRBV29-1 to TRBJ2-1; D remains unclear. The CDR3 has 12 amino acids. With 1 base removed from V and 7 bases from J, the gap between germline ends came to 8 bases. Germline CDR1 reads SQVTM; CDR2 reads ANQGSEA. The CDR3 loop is CSVEATWNEQFF. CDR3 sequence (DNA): TGCAGCGTTGAAGCGACCTGGAATGAGCAGTTCTTC.

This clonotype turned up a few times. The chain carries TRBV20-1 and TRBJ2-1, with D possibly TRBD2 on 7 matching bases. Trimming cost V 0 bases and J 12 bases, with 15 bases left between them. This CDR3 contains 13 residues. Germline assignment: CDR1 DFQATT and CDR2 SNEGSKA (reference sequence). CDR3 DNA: TGCAGTGCTAGAGAAGCGGGGAAGGGGGTGCAGTTCTTC. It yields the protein CSAREAGKGVQFF.

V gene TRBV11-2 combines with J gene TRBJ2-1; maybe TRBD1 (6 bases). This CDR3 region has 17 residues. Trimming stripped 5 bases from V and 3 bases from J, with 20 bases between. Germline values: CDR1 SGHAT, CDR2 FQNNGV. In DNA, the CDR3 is TGTGCCAGCAGCCTACAGGGCCGGCGGACGAACTACAATGAGCAGTTCTTC. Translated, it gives CASSLQGRRTNYNEQFF. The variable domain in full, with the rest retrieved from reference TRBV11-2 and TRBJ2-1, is EAGVAQSPRYKIIEKRQSVAFWCNPISGHATLYWYQQILGQGPKLLIQFQNNGVVDDSQLPKDRFSAERLKGVDSTLKIQPAKLEDSAVYLCASSLQGRRTNYNEQFFGPGTRLTVL.

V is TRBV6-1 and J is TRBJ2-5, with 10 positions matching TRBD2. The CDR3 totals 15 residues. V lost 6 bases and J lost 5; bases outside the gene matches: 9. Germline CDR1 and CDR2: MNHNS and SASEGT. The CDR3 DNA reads TGTGCCAGCAGGGGCAGCGGGGGGGCCCGGGAGACCCAGTACTTC. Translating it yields CASRGSGGARETQYF.

The CDR3, as DNA: TGTGCCAGCAGTGACGGGGGAACTACGCTGAGGGATACGCAGTATTTT. Its protein is CASSDGGTTLRDTQYF. V usage is TRBV25-1 and J usage is TRBJ2-3; weak D call: TRBD2 (6 bases). Trimming shortened V by 3 bases and J by 6 bases, and 19 bases separated the two germline ends. CDR1 is MGHDK, CDR2 SYGVNS, per germline. This CDR3 has 16 amino acids.